This entry lists 7 T cell receptor beta chains sequenced from one sample in a study of somatic mutations in cytotoxic T cells in rheumatoid arthritis. Generated by immunoSEQ multiplex PCR, the TCRdb table keeps only in-frame clones and is missing some. The sample includes 15,000 to 20,000 clones, about four fifths of them seen just once. The sample consisted of CD8+ T cells sorted from blood. The receptors shown here come from an adult with rheumatoid arthritis.

This clone counts as medium-sized. The chain uses TRBV9 and TRBJ1-1; D might be TRBD1 (6 bases). The CDR3 runs to 13 residues. Germline V gives CDR1 SGDLS, CDR2 YYNGEE. V lost 3 bases and J 3 bases, leaving 9 bases between the germline ends. The CDR3 loop reads CASSEGGYTEAFF. The CDR3 DNA reads as TGTGCCAGCAGCGAGGGGGGGTACACTGAAGCTTTCTTT.

The genes are TRBV7-3 and TRBJ1-3, with D hard to call. The CDR3 runs 17 residues. V was trimmed by 3 bases and J by 0 bases, leaving 15 bases between them. CDR1 and CDR2 (germline): SGHTA, FQGTGA. CDR3: CASSFRGLISSGNTIYF. Here the CDR3 DNA reads TGTGCCAGCAGCTTTCGTGGGCTAATCAGCTCTGGAAACACCATATATTTT. Filled out from reference TRBV7-3 and TRBJ1-3, the complete variable domain reads GAGVSQTPSNKVTEKGKYVELRCDPISGHTALYWYRQSLGQGPEFLIYFQGTGAADDSGLPNDRFFAVRPEGSVSTLKIQRTERGDSAVYLCASSFRGLISSGNTIYFGEGSWLTVV.

The J gene is TRBJ2-1, the V gene TRBV28; possibly TRBD2 for D (6 bases). CDR1 MDHEN and CDR2 SYDVKM come from the germline V gene. The V end lost 6 bases, the J end lost 7 bases, and 10 bases lay between the germline ends. The CDR3 sequence is 12 residues long. CDR3 coding DNA: TGTGCCAGCAGACCGGGAGTGAATGAGCAGTTCTTC. It specifies CASRPGVNEQFF.

The CDR3 loop reads CASSPRGSGIYGYTF. In DNA, the CDR3 is TGTGCCAGTAGTCCCAGGGGCAGCGGGATCTATGGCTACACCTTC. This chain links TRBV19 with TRBJ1-2; maybe TRBD1 (6 bases). The CDR3 is made up of 15 amino acids. V was pared by 5 bases and J by 4 bases, with 17 bases between. Germline V gene sequence: CDR1 LNHDA, CDR2 SQIVND (reference sequence).

This clone is labeled as medium-sized. Other DNA sequences in this specimen translate into the identical CDR3. The V and J genes are TRBV7-9 and TRBJ1-1; no firm D call. V lost 2 bases to trimming and J lost 8 bases, with 6 bases between them. Germline V gives CDR1 SEHNR, CDR2 FQNEAQ (reference sequence). This CDR3 has 11 residues. CDR3 protein: CASSLRPEAFF. In nucleotides, the CDR3 is TGTGCCAGCAGCTTAAGGCCGGAAGCTTTCTTT.

The chain has TRBV18 and TRBJ2-2; 11 bases match TRBD1. The V and J ends lost 3 bases and 6 bases, in that order; junction bases with no gene match: 6. The CDR3 loop spans 16 amino acids. Looked up from germline, CDR1 is KGHSH and CDR2 is LQKENI. The CDR3 DNA is TGTGCCAGCTCACCCTCGGACAGGGGGCGTCCCGGGGAGCTGTTTTTT. Its translation: CASSPSDRGRPGELFF.

This rearrangement joins TRBV5-1 to TRBJ2-1; D not resolved. With 2 bases removed from V and 4 bases from J, the gap between germline ends came to 10 bases. CDR3 length: 14 amino acids. The V gene's germline CDR1 is SGHRS and CDR2 YFSETQ. CDR3 protein: CASSLEQPYNEQFF. The CDR3 DNA reads TGCGCCAGCAGCTTAGAACAGCCGTACAATGAGCAGTTCTTC.